What follows is one TCR beta chain and its context. Its specificity is not known. TCRdb analysed the reads with MiXCR anew, one entry per CDR3 protein. The sample has approximately 750,000 distinct CDR3 sequences; approximately 40% are singletons. Looked up from germline, CDR1 is DFQATT and CDR2 is SNEGSKA (reference sequence). The length of the CDR3 is 13 residues. V lost 3 bases and J lost 0, with 8 bases in between. The sample belongs to a study of T cell repertoires in cytomegalovirus infection. For the study at large: Public TCR beta signatures indicated both CMV infection and matching HLA type.

Study-level results: In two of eight donors, the top clonotype was HLA-C-restricted CMV-specific. Carriers of CMV and the relevant HLA type were discriminated by public TCR beta frequency.

The sequenced sample consisted of PBMCs. The rearrangement uses TRBV20-1 and TRBJ1-2; no clear D gene. This TCR was recovered from a human donor in good health (CMV status not recorded). Some clones in this sample may be carry-over from other donors' samples. For the CDR3, the DNA is TGCAGTGCTAGGGGCAGCTCTAACTATGGCTACACCTTC. This sequence encodes CSARGSSNYGYTF.